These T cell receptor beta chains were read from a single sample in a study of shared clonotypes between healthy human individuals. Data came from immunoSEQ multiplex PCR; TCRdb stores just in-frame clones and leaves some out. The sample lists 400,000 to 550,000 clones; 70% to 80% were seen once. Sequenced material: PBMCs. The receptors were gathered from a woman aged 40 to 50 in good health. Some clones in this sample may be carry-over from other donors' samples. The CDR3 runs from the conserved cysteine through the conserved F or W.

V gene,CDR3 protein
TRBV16,CASSPRGSSGEKLFF
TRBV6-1,CASRSNSNQPQHF
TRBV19,CASRDPGGSYEQYF
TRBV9,CASSPPAGGHEQYF
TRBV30,CALSVTVGEQFF
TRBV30,CAWSGWAGKGNEQFF
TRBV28,CASSLIGTGDYGYTF
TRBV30,CAWSSGGVSKNIQYF
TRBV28,CASSPGTGITYEQYF
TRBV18,CASSPDSNTDTQYF
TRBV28,CASSRLALGETQYF
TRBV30,CAWSVVGGRTDTQYF
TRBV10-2,CASSERLTGEGPTYNEQFF
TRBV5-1,CASSLSGVTDQPQHF
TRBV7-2,CASSYGQGFDQYF
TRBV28,CASSLYLWDTIYF
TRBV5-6,CASSLVAGGTQYF
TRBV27,CASSFTGTAGNTIYF
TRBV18,CASSPRDRSEKLFF
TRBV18,CASSQDSYGYTF
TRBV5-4,CASSLETGGWTEAFF
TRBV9,CASSPGDRENYGYTF
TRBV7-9,CASSLGEGYGYTF
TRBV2,CASSGAGFANTGELFF
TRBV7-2,CASSLGSYGYTF
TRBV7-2,CASSLVHFEQYF